This entry concerns a single T cell receptor beta chain. The antigen remains unidentified. The sample comes from a study of CD4 T cells in relation to SARS-CoV-2 and coronaviruses. Germline values: CDR1 LNHDA, CDR2 SQIVND (reference sequence). The trim removed 4 bases at V and 2 bases at J, leaving 5 bases unmatched. This CDR3 has 15 amino acids. Unexposed donor CD4+ T cells date from about 2011-2018, before the COVID-19 pandemic. After around nine days of culture, CD4+ T cells were isolated. The study, taken as a whole, reports: The cross-reactivity analysis covered only spike protein, not other viral proteins. Compared with monoreactive clones, crossreactive clones showed significantly weaker SARS-CoV-2 expansion. Samples before the pandemic and after infection were not matched within any donor.

Sequencing used immunoSEQ multiplex PCR; TCRdb keeps in-frame clones, though not all of them. The table shows more than 15,000 clones, with 70% to 80% occurring only once. This clonotype was sampled from a human donor in good health. The chain employs TRBV19 and TRBJ1-5, with 7 bases that match TRBD1. Sequenced sample: CD4+ T cells from PBMCs, cultured in vitro. For the CDR3, the DNA is TGTGCCAGTAGTACCACAGGACAGGGCAATCAGCCCCAGCATTTT. Its translation: CASSTTGQGNQPQHF. Full variable domain (rest looked up from reference TRBV19 and TRBJ1-5): DGGITQSPKYLFRKEGQNVTLSCEQNLNHDAMYWYRQDPGQGLRLIYYSQIVNDFQKGDIAEGYSVSREKKESFPLTVTSAQKNPTAFYLCASSTTGQGNQPQHFGDGTRLSIL.